This T cell receptor (beta chain) is from a study of blood T cell repertoires in COVID-19 (dated by TCRdb to about 2020). Background for the entire study: Collaborator samples came from the United States, Italy and Spain and covered acute and convalescent phases of COVID-19. The prospective study material was composed of cDNA or gDNA derived from T cells, B-cell-depleted T cells, or PBMCs. The dataset comprised deeply sampled blood TCRbeta repertoires from subjects exposed to, actively infected with, or recovered from COVID-19. The repertoires were released in a freely available public database intended as a resource for research on the immune response to SARS-CoV-2. The samples were drawn from two sources: the first 160 participants of the ongoing ImmuneRACE study, and 950 to 1,500 subjects contributed by 6 global collaborators. A de-identified subject ID, COVID-19 status, age in years and sex were almost always included in the sample metadata. Where available, HLA class I and class II types were taken from metadata supplied by the sample provider and were not determined by assay-based typing. What the work shows at the level of the full study, not this receptor alone: How much clinical and demographic metadata was included differed by source and by participant, and the metadata was provided uncurated.

On this clone itself: Its antigen is not yet known. No base quality values were provided; no much bigger clone lies one nucleotide off.

One collaborating source in Seattle enrolled patients during active infection and followed them longitudinally through the course of disease. Collaborating institutions collected whole blood in K2EDTA tubes following their own protocols. For TCRbeta analysis, collaborator samples were shipped as frozen whole blood, as isolated PBMCs, or as DNA extracted from either sample type. The CDR3 numbers 15 residues from cysteine through phenylalanine. This entry keeps only the CDR3 DNA: 45 bases, framed from base 1. V loses 4 bases at its end and J loses 6 bases; junction bases beyond the gene matches: 10. Sequences SGHDT (CDR1) and YYEEEE (CDR2) are obtained from the germline V gene. TCRbeta CDR3 regions were amplified from genomic DNA using the immunoSEQ Assay, a bias-controlled multiplex PCR. Regarding the original processing steps: Nucleated cell counts per sample were estimated from amplification of reference gene primers within the assay. To quantify the absolute abundance of each unique TCRbeta CDR3 rearrangement, sequence reads were collapsed and filtered. Productive Simpson clonality was computed per sample as the square root of Simpson's diversity index over productive rearrangements. Entries here come from immuneACCESS through TCRdb and include only in-frame sequences with V and J called. Some clones fail to appear in such tables; in the studies checked, an unresolved V gene covers under half of the shortfall, and the cause of the remainder is unknown. That table supplies the V and J calls and clone size; D and trimming were determined from the DNA. A total of almost 200,000 clones appear in this sample, 70% to 80% of them only once. Over 5% of the sample goes to the ten largest clones.

The sequenced sample was peripheral blood. This chain is built from TRBV5-6 and TRBJ1-1; 9 bases in between match TRBD1. The receptor's source is a woman aged 40 to 50 with COVID-19, enrolled during active disease. The sequenced DNA is TGTGCCAGCAGCCTAGGTCGGGACAGGGCGTCTGAAGCTTTCTTT. The translation is CASSLGRDRASEAFF.